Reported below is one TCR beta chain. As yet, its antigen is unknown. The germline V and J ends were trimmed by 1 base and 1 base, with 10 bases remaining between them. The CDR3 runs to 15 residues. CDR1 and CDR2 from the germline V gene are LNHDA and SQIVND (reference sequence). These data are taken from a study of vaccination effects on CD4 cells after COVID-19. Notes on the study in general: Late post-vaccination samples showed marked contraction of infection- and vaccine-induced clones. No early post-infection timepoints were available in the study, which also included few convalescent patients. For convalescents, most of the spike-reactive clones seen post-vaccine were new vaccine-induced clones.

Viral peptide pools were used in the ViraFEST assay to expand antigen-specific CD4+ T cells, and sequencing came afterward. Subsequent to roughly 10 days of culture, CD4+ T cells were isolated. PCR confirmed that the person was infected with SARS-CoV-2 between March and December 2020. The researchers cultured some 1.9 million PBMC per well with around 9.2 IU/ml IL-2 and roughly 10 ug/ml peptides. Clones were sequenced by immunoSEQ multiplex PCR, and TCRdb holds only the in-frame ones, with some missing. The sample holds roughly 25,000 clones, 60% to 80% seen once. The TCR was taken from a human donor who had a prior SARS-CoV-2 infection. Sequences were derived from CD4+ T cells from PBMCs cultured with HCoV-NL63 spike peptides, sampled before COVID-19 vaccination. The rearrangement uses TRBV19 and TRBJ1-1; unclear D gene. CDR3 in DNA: TGTGCCAGTAGTATAGCCCGGGTGGCGAACACTGAAGCTTTCTTT. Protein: CASSIARVANTEAFF. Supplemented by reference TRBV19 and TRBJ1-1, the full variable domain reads DGGITQSPKYLFRKEGQNVTLSCEQNLNHDAMYWYRQDPGQGLRLIYYSQIVNDFQKGDIAEGYSVSREKKESFPLTVTSAQKNPTAFYLCASSIARVANTEAFFGQGTRLTVV.